This T cell receptor (beta chain) comes out of a study of cytomegalovirus exposure and HLA in healthy donors. Measured with immunoSEQ multiplex PCR; TCRdb has only the in-frame clones, and not every one. The sample includes around 60,000 clones, 90% to 96% of them seen just once. Per germline, CDR1 LGHNA and CDR2 YNFKEQ. The CDR3 extends over 14 amino acids. Concerning this clone itself: At one boundary the junction diverges from the germline segment, which might be a read error.

J is TRBJ2-5 and V is TRBV4-2; maybe TRBD1 (6 bases). This receptor was taken from a woman aged 18-29 years in good health and CMV-seronegative. What was sequenced was PBMCs. CDR3 protein: CASNQDTGQETQYF. CDR3 nucleotide sequence: TGTGCCAGCAACCAAGACACAGGGCAAGAGACCCAGTACTTC.